These 28 T cell receptor beta chains came from one sample sequenced in a study of a mutant IDH1 vaccine in newly diagnosed glioma (dated by TCRdb to the early 2020s). The time point label for this specimen denotes: baseline, week 1 (first vaccination visit). Reading the label with the study, this specimen's treatment or condition is: pre-vaccination baseline after standard-of-care therapy. The library was built by means of the immunoSEQ multiplex PCR assay. TCRdb carries this immuneACCESS record with in-frame sequences only. Its versions omit some clonotypes, under half of them owing to an unresolved V gene in the studies checked, with the rest unexplained. For this sample the table gives tens of thousands of clones, of which over 70% were detected only once. Together, the top ten hold roughly 4.4% of the sample. This material consisted of peripheral blood mononuclear cells (PBMCs), taken from a glioma patient treated with radiotherapy, temozolomide or both. Source of these receptors: a woman under 30 with glioma. Some clones in this sample may be carry-over from other donors' samples.

V usage is TRBV5-1 and J usage is TRBJ1-3; D remains unclear. Germline CDR1 reads SGHRS; CDR2 reads YFSETQ. The length of the CDR3 is 15 residues. Between the trimmed V and J ends, which lost 4 bases and 1 base, there was a span of 12 bases. DNA of the CDR3: TGCGCCAGCAGCCCAAGCCTGGGATCTGGAAACACCATATATTTT. Its protein product is CASSPSLGSGNTIYF. The variable domain in full, completed from reference TRBV5-1 and TRBJ1-3, reads KAGVTQTPRYLIKTRGQQVTLSCSPISGHRSVSWYQQTPGQGLQFLFEYFSETQRNKGNFPGRFSGRQFSNSRSEMNVSTLELGDSALYLCASSPSLGSGNTIYFGEGSWLTVV.

The rearrangement uses TRBV4-2 and TRBJ1-4; 10 bases fit TRBD1. Per germline, CDR1 LGHNA and CDR2 YNFKEQ. Losses at the gene ends were 4 bases for V and 8 bases for J; bases not matched to a gene: 7. The CDR3 totals 15 residues. CDR3 nucleotide sequence: TGTGCCAGCAGCCGTCGGGACAGGGGAGGAGAAAAACTGTTTTTT. Residues: CASSRRDRGGEKLFF.

The chain combines TRBV29-1 with TRBJ2-7; 12 bases match TRBD2. This CDR3 has 14 amino acids. V shed 4 bases and J 2 bases; nucleotides not matched to a gene: 3. Germline loops: CDR1 SQVTM, CDR2 ANQGSEA. CDR3 coding DNA: TGCAGCGTTGTGGCTAGCGGGAGGGCCTACGAGCAGTACTTC. Translation gives CSVVASGRAYEQYF.

The V and J genes are TRBV13 and TRBJ2-2, with 10 bases identical to TRBD2. Unmatched junction bases numbered 11, after V lost 5 bases and J lost 8 bases. This CDR3 has 16 residues. The germline V gene has CDR1 PRHDT and CDR2 FYEKMQ (reference sequence). The CDR3, as DNA: TGTGCCAGCAGCCCTGGACTAGCGGCGAAGGCGGGGGAGCTGTTTTTT. Its protein is CASSPGLAAKAGELFF.

The rearrangement uses TRBV9 and TRBJ2-3; D remains unclear. V was pared by 7 bases and J by 1 base, with 10 bases between. The CDR3 totals 13 residues. Germline-derived CDR1 and CDR2 are SGDLS and YYNGEE. In nucleotides, the CDR3 is TGTGCCAGCGCTGGAACCCGCACAGATACGCAGTATTTT. It encodes CASAGTRTDTQYF.

This clone was found once. This chain connects TRBV5-6 to TRBJ2-7, with D tentatively TRBD1 (6 bases). Trimming left V 4 bases short and J 7 bases short, with 15 bases between. The CDR3 extends over 13 amino acids. CDR1 SGHDT and CDR2 YYEEEE come from the germline V gene. CDR3 nucleotide sequence: TGTGCCAGCAGCGAAGACAGGTCTACGGAGCAGTACTTC. It yields the protein CASSEDRSTEQYF.

The genes are TRBV15 and TRBJ2-7; no firm D call. The CDR3 loop spans 14 amino acids. V lost 1 base, J lost 3 bases, and 10 bases lay in between. Germline CDR1 is LNHNV and CDR2 is YYDKDF (reference sequence). DNA of the CDR3: TGTGCCACCAGCAGAGGGACGACTGACTACGAGCAGTACTTC. It yields the protein CATSRGTTDYEQYF.

The chain combines TRBV13 with TRBJ1-1; D unclear. Germline V gene sequence: CDR1 PRHDT, CDR2 FYEKMQ (reference sequence). The CDR3 covers 14 residues. V lost 4 bases to trimming and J lost 2 bases, with 11 bases between them. CDR3 loop: CASSSEFLNTEAFF. CDR3 nucleotide sequence: TGTGCCAGCAGCTCGGAATTTCTAAACACTGAAGCTTTCTTT.

V usage is TRBV6-6 and J usage is TRBJ1-5; maybe TRBD1 (5 bases). CDR1 MNHNY and CDR2 SVGAGI come from the germline V gene (reference sequence). V lost 2 bases, J lost 2 bases, and 10 bases lay in between. The CDR3 spans 15 residues. The DNA for the CDR3 is TGTGCCAGCAGTTACCAAAGAGGGGGCAATCAGCCCCAGCATTTT. It translates to CASSYQRGGNQPQHF.

V usage is TRBV5-1 and J usage is TRBJ2-3; 9 bases line up with TRBD2. The ends lost 1 base at V and 2 bases at J; junction bases unmatched: 2. The CDR3 covers 15 residues. Germline loops: CDR1 SGHRS, CDR2 YFSETQ. The CDR3 here is CASSLTSGFTDTQYF. The CDR3 DNA reads as TGCGCCAGCAGCTTGACTAGCGGGTTCACAGATACGCAGTATTTT.

This chain connects TRBV6-5 to TRBJ2-3; perhaps TRBD2 as D (7 bases). V was shortened by 2 bases and J by 4 bases, with 13 bases between the two germline ends. CDR3 length: 15 amino acids. From germline, CDR1 is MNHEY and CDR2 SVGAGI. CDR3 sequence reads: CASSYGGASADTQYF. The CDR3, as DNA: TGTGCCAGCAGTTACGGGGGGGCCTCGGCAGATACGCAGTATTTT.

The rearrangement uses TRBV4-3 and TRBJ2-1; the match to TRBD2 covers 7 bases. The CDR3 spans 14 residues. Losses at the gene ends were 0 bases for V and 8 bases for J; bases not matched to a gene: 4. The germline gives CDR1 LGHNA, CDR2 YSLEER. This chain's CDR3 is CASSQDSSGDEQFF. DNA for the CDR3: TGCGCCAGCAGCCAAGACTCTAGCGGTGATGAGCAGTTCTTC.

The V and J genes are TRBV14 and TRBJ2-1; D may be TRBD2 (5 bases). The CDR3 is 13 residues long. Trimming took 8 bases from V and 4 from J, leaving 12 bases between them. Germline CDR1 SGHDN, CDR2 FVKESK. CDR3 amino acids: CASRGAPYNEQFF. CDR3 nucleotides: TGTGCCAGCCGGGGAGCTCCATACAATGAGCAGTTCTTC.

For the CDR3, the DNA is TGCGCCAGCAGCCAAGATGGGGCGGGTCCAGATACGCAGTATTTT. Translated: CASSQDGAGPDTQYF. The rearrangement links TRBV4-1 to TRBJ2-3; perhaps D is TRBD1 or TRBD2 (5 bases each). Germline assignment: CDR1 MGHRA and CDR2 YSYEKL. V lost 0 bases and J lost 4, with 11 bases in between. The CDR3 totals 15 residues.

The V gene is TRBV5-5, the J gene TRBJ2-7, with D perhaps matching TRBD1 (7 bases). The V end lost 0 bases, the J end lost 2 bases, and 12 bases lay between the germline ends. The CDR3 loop spans 15 amino acids. Germline lookup yields CDR1 SGHKS and CDR2 YYEKEE (reference sequence). The CDR3, as DNA: TGTGCCAGCAGCTTGGAAGGGGGCGGGACCTACGAGCAGTACTTC. The encoded protein is CASSLEGGGTYEQYF.

This chain's CDR3 is CASSQWTPDPQETQYF. The CDR3 coding sequence is TGTGCCAGCAGCCAATGGACTCCGGATCCCCAAGAGACCCAGTACTTC. The genes are TRBV14 and TRBJ2-5; possibly TRBD2 for D (5 bases). Germline V gene sequence: CDR1 SGHDN, CDR2 FVKESK. The CDR3 consists of 16 residues. V shed 2 bases and J shed 1 base, with 14 bases lying between them.

This chain uses TRBV7-3 with TRBJ2-3, with 15 bases aligning to TRBD2. The germline CDR1 and CDR2 sequences are SGHTA and FQGTGA. V lost 2 bases, J lost 7 bases, and 4 bases stayed unmatched. This CDR3 is 16 amino acids long. The CDR3 bases are TGTGCCAGCAGCTTAGGGGGGACTAGCGGGGGGAATACGCAGTATTTT. This sequence encodes CASSLGGTSGGNTQYF. Complete variable domain (other parts from reference TRBV7-3 and TRBJ2-3): GAGVSQTPSNKVTEKGKYVELRCDPISGHTALYWYRQSLGQGPEFLIYFQGTGAADDSGLPNDRFFAVRPEGSVSTLKIQRTERGDSAVYLCASSLGGTSGGNTQYFGPGTRLTVL.

The chain recombines TRBV5-1 with TRBJ2-3, with D possibly being TRBD2 (5 bases). CDR1 and CDR2 from the germline V gene are SGHRS and YFSETQ. This CDR3 has 14 amino acids. V shed 0 bases and J shed 6 bases, with 11 bases lying between them. The CDR3 is CASSLDLSGDTQYF. CDR3 sequence (DNA): TGCGCCAGCAGCTTGGACTTATCGGGGGATACGCAGTATTTT.

This clone has just a few counts. The gene calls are TRBV10-2 and TRBJ1-1; 9 bases line up with TRBD1. The CDR3 has 15 residues. Germline-derived CDR1 and CDR2 are WSHSY and SAAADI. The trim removed 6 bases at V and 2 bases at J, leaving 7 bases unmatched. The DNA for the CDR3 is TGCGCCAGCAGCGCGACCACAGGGGGCAACACTGAAGCTTTCTTT. This gives the protein CASSATTGGNTEAFF.

The table lists this clone with a few counts. The chain employs TRBV5-1 and TRBJ1-1, with 8 nucleotides matching TRBD1. CDR1 is SGHRS and CDR2 is YFSETQ in the germline V gene. V lost 4 bases and J lost 3; bases outside the gene matches: 11. The CDR3 loop spans 16 amino acids. CDR3 amino acids: CASSPGTGVLDTEAFF. As DNA, the CDR3 is TGCGCCAGCAGCCCCGGGACAGGTGTTCTCGACACTGAAGCTTTCTTT.

This clone appeared once. The chain is built from TRBV9 and TRBJ1-5; D unresolved. The length of the CDR3 is 15 residues. CDR1 is SGDLS, CDR2 YYNGEE, per germline. Between the trimmed V and J ends, which lost 4 bases and 4 bases, there was a span of 15 bases. In DNA form, the CDR3 reads TGTGCCAGCAGCACCTCAGAAGATTCGAATCAGCCCCAGCATTTT. As protein: CASSTSEDSNQPQHF.

The CDR3 DNA follows: TGTGCCAGCAGATATACGCGGGTGAACACTGAAGCTTTCTTT. Translated, it gives CASRYTRVNTEAFF. The chain carries TRBV6-5 and TRBJ1-1, with D uncertain. The CDR3 spans 14 residues. Deletions cut 6 bases from V and 0 bases from J, with 11 bases between. Germline CDR1 MNHEY, CDR2 SVGAGI.

This clone was detected a few times. The chain has TRBV6-5 and TRBJ1-2; a possible D gene is TRBD1 (6 bases). Between the trimmed V and J ends, which lost 5 bases and 3 bases, there was a span of 10 bases. CDR1 and CDR2 (germline): MNHEY, SVGAGI. The CDR3 is 13 residues long. As DNA, the CDR3 is TGTGCCAGCAGTGAATACAGGGACTATGGCTACACCTTC. This translates into CASSEYRDYGYTF.

The CDR3 reads CASRPQGRNIQYF. CDR3 nucleotide sequence: TGTGCCAGCAGGCCACAGGGCAGGAACATTCAGTACTTC. The genes are TRBV27 and TRBJ2-4, with D possibly TRBD1 on 6 matching bases. The V end lost 6 bases, the J end lost 7 bases, and 13 bases lay between the germline ends. The V gene's germline CDR1 is MNHEY and CDR2 SMNVEV (reference sequence). CDR3 length equals 13 residues.

As DNA, the CDR3 is TGTGCCAGCGCCAGGGAGGTATTGAGCAATCAGCCCCAGCATTTT. Encoded protein: CASAREVLSNQPQHF. The V gene is TRBV2, the J gene TRBJ1-5, with D possibly matching TRBD1 (5 bases). The CDR3 spans 15 residues. Germline V gene sequence: CDR1 SNHLY, CDR2 FYNNEI. Trimming pared 8 bases from V and 1 base from J, leaving 15 bases between.

V and J are TRBV6-5 and TRBJ1-2; 8 bases align to TRBD1. The CDR3 spans 13 residues. Trimming cost V 5 bases and J 8 bases; bases outside gene matches: 7. Germline CDR1 and CDR2: MNHEY and SVGAGI. For the CDR3, the DNA is TGTGCCAGCAGTAACAGGGGGGCCGGGGGCTACACCTTC. Its protein product is CASSNRGAGGYTF.

This clone was seen a single time. The chain joins TRBV5-1 to TRBJ2-7; D call uncertain. This CDR3 is built from 12 residues. Trimming removed 4 bases at V and 4 bases at J, with 9 bases between. Germline V lookup: CDR1 SGHRS, CDR2 YFSETQ. CDR3 bases: TGCGCCAGCAGCGACGAAGCGTACGAGCAGTACTTC. Translation: CASSDEAYEQYF.

This clone was picked up one time. The chain recombines TRBV27 with TRBJ1-5, with a weak D call TRBD1 (5 bases). The CDR3 is 13 residues long. V was shortened by 6 bases and J by 5 bases, with 11 bases between the two germline ends. The germline V gene encodes CDR1 MNHEY and CDR2 SMNVEV (reference sequence). CDR3 sequence: CASRSQGHQPQHF. In nucleotides, the CDR3 is TGTGCCAGCAGGAGCCAGGGTCATCAGCCCCAGCATTTT.